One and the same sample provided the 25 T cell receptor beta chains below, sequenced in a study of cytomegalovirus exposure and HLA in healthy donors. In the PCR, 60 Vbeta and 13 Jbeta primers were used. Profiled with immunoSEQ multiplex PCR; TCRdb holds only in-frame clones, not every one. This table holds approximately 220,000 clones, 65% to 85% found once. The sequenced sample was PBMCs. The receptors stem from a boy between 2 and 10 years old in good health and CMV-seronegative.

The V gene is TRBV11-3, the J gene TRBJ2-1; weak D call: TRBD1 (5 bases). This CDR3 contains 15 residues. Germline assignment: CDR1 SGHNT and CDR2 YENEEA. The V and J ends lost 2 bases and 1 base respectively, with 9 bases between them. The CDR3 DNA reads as TGTGCCAGCAGCTTAACAGGTTCTTCCTACAATGAGCAGTTCTTC. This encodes CASSLTGSSYNEQFF.

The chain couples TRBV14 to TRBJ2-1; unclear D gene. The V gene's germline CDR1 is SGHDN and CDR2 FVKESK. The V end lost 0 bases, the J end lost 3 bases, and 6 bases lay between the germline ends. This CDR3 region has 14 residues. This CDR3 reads CASSQETSYNEQFF. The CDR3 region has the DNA TGTGCCAGCAGCCAAGAAACCAGCTACAATGAGCAGTTCTTC.

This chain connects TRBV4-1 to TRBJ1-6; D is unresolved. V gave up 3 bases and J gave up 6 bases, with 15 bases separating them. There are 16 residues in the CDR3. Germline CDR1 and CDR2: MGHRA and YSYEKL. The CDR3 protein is CASSQEVGLGNSPLHF. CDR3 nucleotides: TGCGCCAGCAGCCAGGAGGTAGGGCTAGGTAATTCACCCCTCCACTTT.

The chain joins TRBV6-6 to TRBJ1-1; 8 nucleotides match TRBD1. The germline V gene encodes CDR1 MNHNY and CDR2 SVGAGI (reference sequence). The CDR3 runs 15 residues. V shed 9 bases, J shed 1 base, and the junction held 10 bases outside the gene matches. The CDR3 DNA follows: TGTGCCAGTAGGGGGACGGGACAGGCGAACACTGAAGCTTTCTTT. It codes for CASRGTGQANTEAFF.

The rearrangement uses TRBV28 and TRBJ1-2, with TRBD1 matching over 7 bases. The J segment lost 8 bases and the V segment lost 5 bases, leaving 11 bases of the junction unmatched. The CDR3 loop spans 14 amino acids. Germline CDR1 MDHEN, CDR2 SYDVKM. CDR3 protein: CASSGAKGALGYTF. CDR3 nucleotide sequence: TGTGCCAGCAGTGGGGCGAAGGGGGCCCTAGGCTACACCTTC.

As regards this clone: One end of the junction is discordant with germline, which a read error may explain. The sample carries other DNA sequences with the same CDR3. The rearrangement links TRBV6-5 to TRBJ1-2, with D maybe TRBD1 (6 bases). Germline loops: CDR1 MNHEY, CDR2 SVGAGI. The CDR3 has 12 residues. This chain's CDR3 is CATRTVHYGYTF. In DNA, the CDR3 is TGTGCCACCCGGACAGTTCACTACGGCTACACCTTC.

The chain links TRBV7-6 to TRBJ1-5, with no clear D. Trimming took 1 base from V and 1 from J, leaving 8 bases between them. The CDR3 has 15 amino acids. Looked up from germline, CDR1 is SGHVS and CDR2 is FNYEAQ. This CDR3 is CASSLELESNQPQHF. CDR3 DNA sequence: TGTGCCAGCAGCTTAGAGTTGGAGAGCAATCAGCCCCAGCATTTT.

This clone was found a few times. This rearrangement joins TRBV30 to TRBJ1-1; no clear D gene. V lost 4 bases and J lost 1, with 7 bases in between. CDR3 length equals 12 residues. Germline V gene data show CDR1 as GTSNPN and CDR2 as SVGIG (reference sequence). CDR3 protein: CAWMPGNTEAFF. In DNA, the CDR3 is TGTGCCTGGATGCCCGGGAACACTGAAGCTTTCTTT. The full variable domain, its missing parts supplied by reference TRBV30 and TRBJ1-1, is SQTIHQWPATLVQPVGSPLSLECTVEGTSNPNLYWYRQAAGRGLQLLFYSVGIGQISSEVPQNLSASRPQDRQFILSSKKLLLSDSGFYLCAWMPGNTEAFFGQGTRLTVV.

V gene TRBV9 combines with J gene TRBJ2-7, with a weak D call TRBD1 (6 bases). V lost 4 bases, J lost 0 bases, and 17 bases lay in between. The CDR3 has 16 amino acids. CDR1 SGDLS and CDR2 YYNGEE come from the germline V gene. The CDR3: CASSPAWTEISYEQYF. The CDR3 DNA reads TGTGCCAGCAGCCCGGCTTGGACAGAAATCTCCTACGAGCAGTACTTC.

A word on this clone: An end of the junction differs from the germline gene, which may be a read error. CDR3 amino acids: CASSLLAGGDTGELFF. CDR3 nucleotides: TGTGCTAGCAGCTTACTAGCGGGAGGGGACACCGGGGAGCTGTTTTTT. The chain is built from TRBV7-7 and TRBJ2-2, with 13 bases that match TRBD2. Germline CDR1 and CDR2: SSHAT and FNYEAQ (reference sequence). The CDR3 extends over 16 amino acids.

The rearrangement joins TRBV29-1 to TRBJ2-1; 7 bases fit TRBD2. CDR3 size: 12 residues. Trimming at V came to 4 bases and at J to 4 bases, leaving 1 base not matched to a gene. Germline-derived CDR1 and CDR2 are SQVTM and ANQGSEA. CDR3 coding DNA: TGCAGCGTTGTAGCGGGTTACAATGAGCAGTTCTTC. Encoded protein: CSVVAGYNEQFF.

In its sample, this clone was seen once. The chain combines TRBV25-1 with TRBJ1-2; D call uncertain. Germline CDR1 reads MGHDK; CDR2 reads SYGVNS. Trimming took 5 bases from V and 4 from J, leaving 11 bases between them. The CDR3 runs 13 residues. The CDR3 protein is CASSLESFYGYTF. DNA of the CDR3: TGTGCCAGCAGTCTAGAGTCCTTCTATGGCTACACCTTC.

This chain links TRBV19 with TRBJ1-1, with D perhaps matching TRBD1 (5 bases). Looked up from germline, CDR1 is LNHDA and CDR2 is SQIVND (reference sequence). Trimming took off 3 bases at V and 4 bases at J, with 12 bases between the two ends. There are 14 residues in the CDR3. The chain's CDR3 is CASSMGQGFTEAFF. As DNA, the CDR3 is TGTGCCAGTAGTATGGGGCAGGGCTTCACTGAAGCTTTCTTT.

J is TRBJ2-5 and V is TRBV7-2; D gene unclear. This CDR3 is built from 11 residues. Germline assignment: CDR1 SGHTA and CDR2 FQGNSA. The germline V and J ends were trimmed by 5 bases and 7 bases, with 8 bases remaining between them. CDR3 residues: CASSHRWTQYF. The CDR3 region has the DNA TGTGCCAGCAGCCATCGGTGGACCCAGTACTTC.

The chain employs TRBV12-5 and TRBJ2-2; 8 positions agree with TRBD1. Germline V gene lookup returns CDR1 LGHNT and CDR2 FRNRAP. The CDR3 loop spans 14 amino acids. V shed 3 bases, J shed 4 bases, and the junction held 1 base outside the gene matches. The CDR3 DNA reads TGTGCTAGTGGTTTCGACAGGGGCACCGGGGAGCTGTTTTTT. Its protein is CASGFDRGTGELFF.

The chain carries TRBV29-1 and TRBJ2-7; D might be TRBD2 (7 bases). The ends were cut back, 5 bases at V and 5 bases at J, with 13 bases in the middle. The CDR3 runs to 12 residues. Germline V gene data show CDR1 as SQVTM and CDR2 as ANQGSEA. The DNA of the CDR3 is TGCAGCGTTCGTGGGGGGGCCAACGAGCAGTACTTC. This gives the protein CSVRGGANEQYF.

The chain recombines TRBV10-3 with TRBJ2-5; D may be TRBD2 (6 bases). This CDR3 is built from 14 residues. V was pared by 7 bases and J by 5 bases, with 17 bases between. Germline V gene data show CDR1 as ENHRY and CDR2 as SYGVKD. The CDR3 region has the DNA TGTGCCATCAACCCAGGAACTGGGGGGGAGACCCAGTACTTC. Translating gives CAINPGTGGETQYF.

The CDR3 spells CASSLGTSGLNEQFF. The CDR3 nucleotides read TGTGCCAGCAGCTTAGGGACTAGCGGGCTCAATGAGCAGTTCTTC. The chain uses TRBV7-8 and TRBJ2-1; 11 bases fit TRBD2. The V gene's germline CDR1 is SGHVS and CDR2 FQNEAQ. CDR3 length: 15 residues. V lost 1 base, J lost 6 bases, and 2 bases stayed unmatched.

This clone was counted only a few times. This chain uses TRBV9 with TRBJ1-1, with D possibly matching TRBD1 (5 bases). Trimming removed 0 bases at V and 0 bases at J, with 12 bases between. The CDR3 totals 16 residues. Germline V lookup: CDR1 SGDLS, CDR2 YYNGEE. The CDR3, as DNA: TGTGCCAGCAGCGTAGGCGGGGGGGTCGTGAACACTGAAGCTTTCTTT. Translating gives CASSVGGGVVNTEAFF.

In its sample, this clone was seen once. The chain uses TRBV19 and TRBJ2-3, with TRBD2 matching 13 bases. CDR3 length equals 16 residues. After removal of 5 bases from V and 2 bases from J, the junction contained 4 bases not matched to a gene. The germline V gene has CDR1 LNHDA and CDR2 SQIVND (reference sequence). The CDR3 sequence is CASSLGTSGVTDTQYF. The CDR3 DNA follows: TGTGCCAGTAGTTTAGGGACTAGCGGGGTCACAGATACGCAGTATTTT.

CDR3 bases: TGTGCCAGCAGCCAAGAGGCCCTAGCGGGATACAATGAGCAGTTCTTC. Amino acids: CASSQEALAGYNEQFF. The chain carries TRBV4-2 and TRBJ2-1; 9 bases agree with TRBD2. The germline V gene encodes CDR1 LGHNA and CDR2 YNFKEQ. V trimming: 0 bases; J trimming: 4 bases; junction bases outside the gene matches: 4. This CDR3 has 16 amino acids.

CDR3 sequence reads: CASSLRTSPYEQYF. The CDR3 DNA is TGTGCCAGCAGCCTTCGGACTAGTCCCTACGAGCAGTACTTC. V usage is TRBV9 and J usage is TRBJ2-7; 7 positions agree with TRBD2. Looked up from germline, CDR1 is SGDLS and CDR2 is YYNGEE. Germline trimming cut 4 bases from V and 2 bases from J; bases unmatched to any gene: 6. This CDR3 has 14 residues.

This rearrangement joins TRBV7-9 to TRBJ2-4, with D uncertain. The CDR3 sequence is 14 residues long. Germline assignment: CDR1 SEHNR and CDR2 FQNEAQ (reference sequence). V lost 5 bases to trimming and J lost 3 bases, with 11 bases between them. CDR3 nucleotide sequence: TGTGCCAGCAGCCAAGACACCGACAAAAACATTCAGTACTTC. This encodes CASSQDTDKNIQYF.

CDR3 in DNA: TGTGCCATCGGGGCAGGGGGCAGGGACACTGAAGCTTTCTTT. This gives the protein CAIGAGGRDTEAFF. The V and J genes are TRBV10-3 and TRBJ1-1, with TRBD1 identical over 8 bases. Germline V CDR1 and CDR2: ENHRY, SYGVKD. The CDR3 has 14 residues. Germline trimming cut 8 bases from V and 3 bases from J; bases unmatched to any gene: 8.

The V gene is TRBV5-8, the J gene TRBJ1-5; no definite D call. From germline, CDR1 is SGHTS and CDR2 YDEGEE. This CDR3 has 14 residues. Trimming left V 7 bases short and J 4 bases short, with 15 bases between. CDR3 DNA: TGTGCCAGCTCGGGTGGAGAGACTAATCAGCCCCAGCATTTT. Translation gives CASSGGETNQPQHF.